This paragraph covers one T cell receptor beta chain sequence. The CDR3 length is 16 residues. The V and J ends lost 8 bases and 4 bases, in that order; junction bases with no gene match: 10. From germline, CDR1 is SNHLY and CDR2 FYNNEI. The source of the sample is a study of blood T cell repertoires in COVID-19. In the study's own analysis: Reference gene primers were amplified, and this amplification served to estimate nucleated cell counts. Repertoires were generated with immunoSEQ multiplex PCR, while TCRdb's copy carries only in-frame clones and drops some. V and J calls and clone size come straight from that table; D and trimming were deduced from the DNA. The data show some 160,000 clones, just under 85% seen once.

The rearrangement links TRBV2 to TRBJ1-4, with TRBD1 identical over 10 bases. This clonotype was obtained from a woman of 80 years or more with COVID-19, enrolled during active disease. The specimen sequenced was peripheral blood. Written as DNA, the CDR3 is TGTGCCAGCGCCGACAGGGGGCGCACCCATAATGAAAAACTGTTTTTT. It codes for CASADRGRTHNEKLFF.